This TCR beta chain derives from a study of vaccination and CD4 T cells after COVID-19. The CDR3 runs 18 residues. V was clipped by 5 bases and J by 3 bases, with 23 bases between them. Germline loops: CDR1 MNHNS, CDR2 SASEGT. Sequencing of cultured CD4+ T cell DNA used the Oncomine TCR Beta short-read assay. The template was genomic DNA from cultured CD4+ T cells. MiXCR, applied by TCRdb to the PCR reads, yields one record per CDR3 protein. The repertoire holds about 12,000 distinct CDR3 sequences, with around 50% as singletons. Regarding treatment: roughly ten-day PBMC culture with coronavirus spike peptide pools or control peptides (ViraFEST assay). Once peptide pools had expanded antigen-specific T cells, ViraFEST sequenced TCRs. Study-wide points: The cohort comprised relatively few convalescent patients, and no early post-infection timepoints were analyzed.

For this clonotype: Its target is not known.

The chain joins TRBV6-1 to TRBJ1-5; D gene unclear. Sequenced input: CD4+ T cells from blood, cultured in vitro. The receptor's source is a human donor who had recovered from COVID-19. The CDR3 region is CASSQRPRPSRDNQPQHF. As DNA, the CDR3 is TGTGCCAGCAGTCAAAGACCCCGGCCCTCTCGGGACAATCAGCCCCAGCATTTT.